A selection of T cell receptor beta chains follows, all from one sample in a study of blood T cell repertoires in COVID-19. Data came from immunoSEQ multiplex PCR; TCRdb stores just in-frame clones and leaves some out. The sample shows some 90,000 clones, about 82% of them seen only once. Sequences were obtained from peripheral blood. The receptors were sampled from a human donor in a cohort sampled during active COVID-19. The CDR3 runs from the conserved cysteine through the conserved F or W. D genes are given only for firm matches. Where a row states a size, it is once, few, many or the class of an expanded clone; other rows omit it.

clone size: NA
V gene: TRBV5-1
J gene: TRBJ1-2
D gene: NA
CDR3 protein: CASSLEVGNGYTF
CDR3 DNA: TGCGCCAGCAGCTTGGAAGTCGGGAATGGCTACACCTTC

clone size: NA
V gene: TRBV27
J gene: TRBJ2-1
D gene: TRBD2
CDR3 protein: CASSPQAGVYNEQFF
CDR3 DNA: TGTGCCAGCAGTCCTCAAGCGGGAGTCTACAATGAGCAGTTCTTC

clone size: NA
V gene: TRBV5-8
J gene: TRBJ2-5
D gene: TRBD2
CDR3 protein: CASSWGTSGALIYETQYF
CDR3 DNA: TGTGCCAGCAGCTGGGGGACTAGCGGCGCCCTTATCTATGAGACCCAGTACTTC

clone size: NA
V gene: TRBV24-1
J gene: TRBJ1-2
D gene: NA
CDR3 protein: CATSDPGYGYTF
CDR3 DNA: TGTGCCACCAGTGATCCCGGGTATGGCTACACCTTC

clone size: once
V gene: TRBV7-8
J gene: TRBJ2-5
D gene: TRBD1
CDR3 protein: CASSLGTGSETQYF
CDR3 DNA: TGTGCCAGCAGCTTAGGGACAGGGAGCGAGACCCAGTACTTC

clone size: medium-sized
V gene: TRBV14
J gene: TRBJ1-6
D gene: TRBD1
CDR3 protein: CASSQARDRVLPYNSPLHF
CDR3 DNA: TGTGCCAGCAGCCAAGCACGGGACAGGGTTTTGCCCTATAATTCACCCCTCCACTTT

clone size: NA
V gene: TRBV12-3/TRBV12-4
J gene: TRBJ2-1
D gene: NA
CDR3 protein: CASRGGAYNEQFF
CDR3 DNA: TGTGCCAGCAGGGGCGGGGCCTACAATGAGCAGTTCTTC

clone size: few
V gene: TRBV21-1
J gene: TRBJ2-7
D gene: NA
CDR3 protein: CASRSPSGRRPYEQYF
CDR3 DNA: TGTGCCAGCAGAAGCCCTAGCGGGAGGCGGCCCTACGAGCAGTACTTC

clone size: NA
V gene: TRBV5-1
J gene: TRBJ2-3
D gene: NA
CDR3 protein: CASRGGTDTQYF
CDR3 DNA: TGCGCCAGCCGGGGTGGTACAGATACGCAGTATTTT

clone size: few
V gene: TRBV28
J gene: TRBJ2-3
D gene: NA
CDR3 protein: CATTGLETDTQYF
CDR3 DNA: TGTGCCACCACAGGGCTCGAGACAGATACGCAGTATTTT

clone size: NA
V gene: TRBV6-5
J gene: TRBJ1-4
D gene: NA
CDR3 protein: CASSYTGQSNEKLFF
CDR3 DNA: TGTGCCAGCAGTTACACTGGGCAGTCAAATGAAAAACTGTTTTTT

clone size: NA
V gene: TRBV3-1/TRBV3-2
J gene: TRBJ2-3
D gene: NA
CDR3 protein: CASSTPGPTSENTQYF
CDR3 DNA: TGTGCCAGCAGCACACCAGGGCCGACCTCTGAGAATACGCAGTATTTT

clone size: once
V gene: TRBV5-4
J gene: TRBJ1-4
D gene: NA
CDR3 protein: CASSPGLLNEKLFF
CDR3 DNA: TGTGCCAGCAGCCCGGGACTGCTAAATGAAAAACTGTTTTTT

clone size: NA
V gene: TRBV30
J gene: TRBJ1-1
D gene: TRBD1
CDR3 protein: CAWSAYRGAEAFF
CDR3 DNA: TGTGCCTGGAGTGCGTACAGGGGCGCTGAAGCTTTCTTT

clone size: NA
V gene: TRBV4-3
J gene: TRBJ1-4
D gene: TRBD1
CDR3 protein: CASSQDSPGGREKLFF
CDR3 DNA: TGCGCCAGCAGCCAAGATAGTCCAGGGGGACGGGAAAAACTGTTTTTT